Listed below are T cell receptor beta chains from one sample, sequenced in a study of blood T cell repertoires in COVID-19. Clones were read by immunoSEQ multiplex PCR, and TCRdb kept only the in-frame ones, dropping some. The sample has tens of thousands of clones, more than 75% seen once. Sequencing was performed on peripheral blood. All receptors derive from a woman older than 75 with active or convalescent COVID-19. The CDR3 runs from the conserved cysteine through the conserved F or W. Fields, in order: clone size, J gene, V gene, D gene, CDR3 DNA, CDR3 protein. A D gene is named only where the DNA matches it firmly. For some rows the clone size is stated as once, few or many, or as a class when expanded; others skip it.

abundance: NA
j_gene: TRBJ2-5
v_gene: TRBV11-2
d_gene: TRBD1
CDR3nt: TGTGCCAGCAGCTTTTGGGGACGGGACAGGGGTTGGGAGACCCAGTACTTC
CDR3aa: CASSFWGRDRGWETQYF

abundance: NA
j_gene: TRBJ1-2
v_gene: TRBV19
d_gene: NA
CDR3nt: TGTGCCAGTAGTAGGGGGCAGGCCTATGGCTACACCTTC
CDR3aa: CASSRGQAYGYTF

abundance: NA
j_gene: TRBJ2-1
v_gene: TRBV4-1
d_gene: TRBD1
CDR3nt: TGCGCCAGCAGCTCACCGGGACAGGGCATCATCCATGAGCAGTTCTTC
CDR3aa: CASSSPGQGIIHEQFF

abundance: NA
j_gene: TRBJ1-4
v_gene: TRBV20-1
d_gene: NA
CDR3nt: TGCAGTGCTAGTACCGGGACAGAAAAACTGTTTTTT
CDR3aa: CSASTGTEKLFF

abundance: NA
j_gene: TRBJ1-1
v_gene: TRBV5-1
d_gene: TRBD1
CDR3nt: TGCGCCAGCAGCTTGGGACAGGGGGCCCACACTGAAGCTTTCTTT
CDR3aa: CASSLGQGAHTEAFF

abundance: NA
j_gene: TRBJ1-3
v_gene: TRBV2
d_gene: NA
CDR3nt: TGTGCCAGCAGCTTAAGGGGCTCCGGAAACACCATATATTTT
CDR3aa: CASSLRGSGNTIYF

abundance: NA
j_gene: TRBJ1-4
v_gene: TRBV5-6
d_gene: NA
CDR3nt: TGTGCCAGCAGCTTGGGGTTGAGAACAACTAATGAAAAACTGTTTTTT
CDR3aa: CASSLGLRTTNEKLFF

abundance: NA
j_gene: TRBJ1-4
v_gene: TRBV5-1
d_gene: TRBD1
CDR3nt: TGCGCCAGCGGAATAGACAGGGGTGAAAAACTGTTTTTT
CDR3aa: CASGIDRGEKLFF

abundance: NA
j_gene: TRBJ1-1
v_gene: TRBV11-3
d_gene: NA
CDR3nt: TGTGCCAGCAGCTTATCTGAGGTTCTTGAAGCTTTCTTT
CDR3aa: CASSLSEVLEAFF

abundance: once
j_gene: TRBJ1-1
v_gene: TRBV10-3
d_gene: TRBD1
CDR3nt: TGTGCCACCGGGGGATCACAACAGGGGGCCCTTGTATACGTCTTT
CDR3aa: CATGGSQQGALVYVF

abundance: once
j_gene: TRBJ2-3
v_gene: TRBV7-2
d_gene: TRBD2
CDR3nt: TGTGCCAGCAGCGTAGGGACTAGCGGGGGGCAAGATACGCAGTATTTT
CDR3aa: CASSVGTSGGQDTQYF

abundance: NA
j_gene: TRBJ2-7
v_gene: TRBV9
d_gene: NA
CDR3nt: TGTGCCAGCAGCGTCCAGGACTACGAGCAGTACTTC
CDR3aa: CASSVQDYEQYF

abundance: NA
j_gene: TRBJ1-1
v_gene: TRBV3-1/TRBV3-2
d_gene: NA
CDR3nt: TGTGCCAGCAGCCGAGGGTCCTTGAACACTGAAGCTTTCTTT
CDR3aa: CASSRGSLNTEAFF

abundance: NA
j_gene: TRBJ1-3
v_gene: TRBV10-3
d_gene: NA
CDR3nt: TGTGCCATCAGTGTGGCAGGGTCTGGAAACACCATATATTTT
CDR3aa: CAISVAGSGNTIYF

abundance: NA
j_gene: TRBJ1-2
v_gene: TRBV30
d_gene: NA
CDR3nt: TGTGCCTGGATTAACGAACAGGGTTCCGCCTATGGCTACACCTTC
CDR3aa: CAWINEQGSAYGYTF

abundance: once
j_gene: TRBJ1-3
v_gene: TRBV28
d_gene: NA
CDR3nt: TGTGCCAGCAATGCGGGGAAAAACACCATATATTTT
CDR3aa: CASNAGKNTIYF

abundance: few
j_gene: TRBJ1-1
v_gene: TRBV20-1
d_gene: NA
CDR3nt: TGCAGTGCTAGTTGGACACCAGAAGCTTTCTTT
CDR3aa: CSASWTPEAFF

abundance: NA
j_gene: TRBJ1-1
v_gene: TRBV3-1/TRBV3-2
d_gene: TRBD1
CDR3nt: TGTGCCAGCAGCCGGACAGGGATGAACACTGAAGCTTTCTTT
CDR3aa: CASSRTGMNTEAFF

abundance: NA
j_gene: TRBJ1-2
v_gene: TRBV20-1
d_gene: TRBD1
CDR3nt: TGCAGTGCAAGTCTGACAGGACAGGGGGAAATAAGGGGGAATGGCTACACCTTC
CDR3aa: CSASLTGQGEIRGNGYTF

abundance: NA
j_gene: TRBJ1-2
v_gene: TRBV7-9
d_gene: NA
CDR3nt: TGTGCCAGCAGCTTGTCCCTTCCCTATGGCTACACCTTC
CDR3aa: CASSLSLPYGYTF

abundance: NA
j_gene: TRBJ1-1
v_gene: TRBV20-1
d_gene: NA
CDR3nt: TGCAGTGCTACAGGGGACACTGAAGCTTTCTTT
CDR3aa: CSATGDTEAFF

abundance: NA
j_gene: TRBJ2-3
v_gene: TRBV28
d_gene: TRBD2
CDR3nt: TGTGCCAGCAGCGGGAGCGGGGGAAGCACAGATACGCAGTATTTT
CDR3aa: CASSGSGGSTDTQYF

abundance: NA
j_gene: TRBJ1-5
v_gene: TRBV28
d_gene: TRBD1
CDR3nt: TGTGCCAGCAGTTGGGACAGGGTTCAGCCCCAGCATTTT
CDR3aa: CASSWDRVQPQHF

abundance: NA
j_gene: TRBJ1-4
v_gene: TRBV11-2
d_gene: NA
CDR3nt: TGTGCCAGCAGCTTCGGGGTCGGACTGACAGGCCCTGATGAAAAACTGTTTTTT
CDR3aa: CASSFGVGLTGPDEKLFF

abundance: NA
j_gene: TRBJ1-2
v_gene: TRBV10-3
d_gene: NA
CDR3nt: TGTGCCATCAGTGAGTCGACTGGTATTGGGGGCTACACCTTC
CDR3aa: CAISESTGIGGYTF

abundance: NA
j_gene: TRBJ1-3
v_gene: TRBV9
d_gene: NA
CDR3nt: TGTGCCAGCGGCAGGGCTGGAAACACCATATATTTT
CDR3aa: CASGRAGNTIYF

abundance: NA
j_gene: TRBJ2-1
v_gene: TRBV27
d_gene: NA
CDR3nt: TGTGCCAGCAGTTTATCTAGTACCCTCAATGAGCAGTTCTTC
CDR3aa: CASSLSSTLNEQFF

abundance: NA
j_gene: TRBJ2-7
v_gene: TRBV12-3/TRBV12-4
d_gene: NA
CDR3nt: TGTGCCAGCAGTGAGCTCTTCCCCTACGAGCAGTACTTC
CDR3aa: CASSELFPYEQYF

abundance: once
j_gene: TRBJ2-3
v_gene: TRBV5-6
d_gene: NA
CDR3nt: TGTGCCAGCAGCCTGGCGGGATCAGATACGCAGTATTTT
CDR3aa: CASSLAGSDTQYF

abundance: NA
j_gene: TRBJ1-1
v_gene: TRBV19
d_gene: NA
CDR3nt: TGTGCCAGTAGTAACCCGAGACAGAGATACACTGAAGCTTTCTTT
CDR3aa: CASSNPRQRYTEAFF

abundance: NA
j_gene: TRBJ1-5
v_gene: TRBV19
d_gene: NA
CDR3nt: TGTGCCAGTCTACCTCAACGGGGGGTCGGACAGCCCCAGCATTTT
CDR3aa: CASLPQRGVGQPQHF

abundance: NA
j_gene: TRBJ2-7
v_gene: TRBV5-6
d_gene: TRBD2
CDR3nt: TGTGCCAGCAGCTTGTACAGCGGGGGGAATAACCCCTACGAGCAGTACTTC
CDR3aa: CASSLYSGGNNPYEQYF

abundance: NA
j_gene: TRBJ1-6
v_gene: TRBV4-3
d_gene: NA
CDR3nt: TGCGCCAGCAGCCGGGGGAGGCAGGCGTATTCACCCCTCCACTTT
CDR3aa: CASSRGRQAYSPLHF

abundance: NA
j_gene: TRBJ1-1
v_gene: TRBV6-5
d_gene: TRBD1
CDR3nt: TGTGCCAGCAGTTACCGGGACAGTGGGGCTGAAGCTTTCTTT
CDR3aa: CASSYRDSGAEAFF

abundance: NA
j_gene: TRBJ2-1
v_gene: TRBV4-1
d_gene: TRBD2
CDR3nt: TGCGCCAGCAGCCAAGCTCGCGCGGGAGTTCAGAATGAGCAGTTCTTC
CDR3aa: CASSQARAGVQNEQFF

abundance: NA
j_gene: TRBJ2-1
v_gene: TRBV6-5
d_gene: TRBD2
CDR3nt: TGTGCCAGCAGTTACTCATCGGGGGGATACAATGAGCAGTTCTTC
CDR3aa: CASSYSSGGYNEQFF

abundance: NA
j_gene: TRBJ2-3
v_gene: TRBV7-8
d_gene: TRBD2
CDR3nt: TGTGCCAGCAGCACTAAAACGGGACTAGCGGTTATTCCCACAGATACGCAGTATTTT
CDR3aa: CASSTKTGLAVIPTDTQYF

abundance: NA
j_gene: TRBJ1-1
v_gene: TRBV5-1
d_gene: NA
CDR3nt: TGCGCCAGCAGCGCTCTTGGGGGCAAAGACACTGAAGCTTTCTTT
CDR3aa: CASSALGGKDTEAFF

abundance: NA
j_gene: TRBJ2-5
v_gene: TRBV2
d_gene: TRBD2
CDR3nt: TGTGCCAGCAGGGTCATGGGCGGGGGTCGAGAGACCCAGTACTTC
CDR3aa: CASRVMGGGRETQYF

abundance: NA
j_gene: TRBJ2-7
v_gene: TRBV11-2
d_gene: NA
CDR3nt: TGTGCCAGCAGCTTACAATCGACAAGGGGCTACGAGCAGTACTTC
CDR3aa: CASSLQSTRGYEQYF

abundance: NA
j_gene: TRBJ1-6
v_gene: TRBV5-1
d_gene: NA
CDR3nt: TGCGCCAGCACGCCAGGGGTCAATTCACCCCTCCACTTT
CDR3aa: CASTPGVNSPLHF

abundance: once
j_gene: TRBJ2-1
v_gene: TRBV5-4
d_gene: NA
CDR3nt: TGTGCCAGCAGCTTGGACAGTCCTTACAATGAGCAGTTCTTC
CDR3aa: CASSLDSPYNEQFF

abundance: once
j_gene: TRBJ2-5
v_gene: TRBV7-2
d_gene: NA
CDR3nt: TGTGCCAGCAGCTTAATTGGCGGGCAAGAGACCCAGTACTTC
CDR3aa: CASSLIGGQETQYF

abundance: NA
j_gene: TRBJ2-1
v_gene: TRBV11-1
d_gene: TRBD2
CDR3nt: TGTGCCAGCAGCTTATCCAGGCGGGGGTGGAATGAGCAGTTCTTC
CDR3aa: CASSLSRRGWNEQFF

abundance: NA
j_gene: TRBJ2-3
v_gene: TRBV6-5
d_gene: NA
CDR3nt: TGTGCCAGCAGTTACTCCCGGGGGACCACAGATACGCAGTATTTT
CDR3aa: CASSYSRGTTDTQYF

abundance: NA
j_gene: TRBJ1-2
v_gene: TRBV18
d_gene: TRBD1
CDR3nt: TGTGCCAGCTCACTTTACCGGGACAGGGGCGGTAGTAACTATGGCTACACCTTC
CDR3aa: CASSLYRDRGGSNYGYTF

abundance: once
j_gene: TRBJ1-1
v_gene: TRBV4-3
d_gene: NA
CDR3nt: TGCGCCAGCAGCCATTTAGGAGGGTTAACGGCTTCGAACACTGAAGCTTTCTTT
CDR3aa: CASSHLGGLTASNTEAFF

abundance: NA
j_gene: TRBJ2-7
v_gene: TRBV9
d_gene: NA
CDR3nt: TGTGCCAGCAGCGTAGGCCCCCGAGTGGGGGGATACGAGCAGTACTTC
CDR3aa: CASSVGPRVGGYEQYF

abundance: NA
j_gene: TRBJ1-1
v_gene: TRBV4-3
d_gene: NA
CDR3nt: TGCGCCAGCAGCTCCCAAGGAGGGTACACTGAAGCTTTCTTT
CDR3aa: CASSSQGGYTEAFF

abundance: NA
j_gene: TRBJ2-7
v_gene: TRBV28
d_gene: NA
CDR3nt: TGTGCCAGCAGTTTTTCCAGGTACGAGCAGTACTTC
CDR3aa: CASSFSRYEQYF

abundance: NA
j_gene: TRBJ1-5
v_gene: TRBV18
d_gene: NA
CDR3nt: TGTGCCAGCTCACCCATCGGGGGTAGCAATCAGCCCCAGCATTTT
CDR3aa: CASSPIGGSNQPQHF

abundance: NA
j_gene: TRBJ1-1
v_gene: TRBV11-2
d_gene: NA
CDR3nt: TGTGCCAGCAGCAAAGAGGCCCGGGGGGCGGTAGCTTTCTTT
CDR3aa: CASSKEARGAVAFF

abundance: NA
j_gene: TRBJ1-4
v_gene: TRBV21-1
d_gene: NA
CDR3nt: TGTGCCAGCAGCGCCCAGGGGGCTCTTAATGAAAAACTGTTTTTT
CDR3aa: CASSAQGALNEKLFF

abundance: NA
j_gene: TRBJ1-1
v_gene: TRBV15
d_gene: TRBD1
CDR3nt: TGTGCCACCAGCAGAGAGATGGGGGCAGGGACAGGACTCCGCCTCGCTTTCTTT
CDR3aa: CATSREMGAGTGLRLAFF

abundance: once
j_gene: TRBJ1-1
v_gene: TRBV19
d_gene: NA
CDR3nt: TGTGCCAGTGGGGAGGGGTGGACTGAAGCTTTCTTT
CDR3aa: CASGEGWTEAFF

abundance: once
j_gene: TRBJ2-3
v_gene: TRBV6-5
d_gene: TRBD2
CDR3nt: TGTGCCAGCAGTCGAGGACTAGCGGGCACAGATACGCAGTATTTT
CDR3aa: CASSRGLAGTDTQYF

abundance: NA
j_gene: TRBJ2-1
v_gene: TRBV6-5
d_gene: TRBD1
CDR3nt: TGTGCCAGCAGAGTACCGGGACAGGGTAAGAATGAGCAGTTCTTC
CDR3aa: CASRVPGQGKNEQFF

abundance: NA
j_gene: TRBJ2-1
v_gene: TRBV20-1
d_gene: TRBD1
CDR3nt: TGCAGTGCTAGTGGGGCCAGGGGGCACAATGAGCAGTTCTTC
CDR3aa: CSASGARGHNEQFF

abundance: NA
j_gene: TRBJ1-5
v_gene: TRBV19
d_gene: NA
CDR3nt: TGTGCCAGTAGTCCGGACCGATTCGGGGCCCAGCATTTT
CDR3aa: CASSPDRFGAQHF

abundance: NA
j_gene: TRBJ1-2
v_gene: TRBV19
d_gene: TRBD1
CDR3nt: TGTGCCAGCGAAGGGCCGGGACAGGTTGCCAACTATGGCTACACCTTC
CDR3aa: CASEGPGQVANYGYTF